What follows describes a single T cell receptor beta chain. Its antigen is currently unknown. MiXCR was run by TCRdb on the reads, yielding one entry per CDR3 protein. The table lists 800,000 to 950,000 distinct CDR3 sequences, about 31% of them singletons. The data originate from a study of T cell repertoires in cytomegalovirus infection. Study details: Public TCR beta signatures were indicative of both CMV infection and a matching HLA type. Points from the study as a whole: Clonotypes of TCR beta that were HLA-C-restricted and CMV-specific dominated the ex vivo response.

The V end was cut by 0 bases, the J end by 9 bases, with 12 bases between. The germline gives CDR1 MGHRA, CDR2 YSYEKL. The CDR3 length is 14 residues. The chain has TRBV4-1 and TRBJ2-1; no firm D call. Material: cultured CD8+ T cells from PBMCs, obtained from culture after CMV antigen stimulation. The source of this sequence is a human donor in good health (CMV status not recorded). Some clones in this sample may be carry-over from other donors' samples. CDR3 protein: CASSQDPSYLEQFF. The CDR3 nucleotides read TGCGCCAGCAGCCAAGACCCTAGTTATCTTGAGCAGTTCTTC.